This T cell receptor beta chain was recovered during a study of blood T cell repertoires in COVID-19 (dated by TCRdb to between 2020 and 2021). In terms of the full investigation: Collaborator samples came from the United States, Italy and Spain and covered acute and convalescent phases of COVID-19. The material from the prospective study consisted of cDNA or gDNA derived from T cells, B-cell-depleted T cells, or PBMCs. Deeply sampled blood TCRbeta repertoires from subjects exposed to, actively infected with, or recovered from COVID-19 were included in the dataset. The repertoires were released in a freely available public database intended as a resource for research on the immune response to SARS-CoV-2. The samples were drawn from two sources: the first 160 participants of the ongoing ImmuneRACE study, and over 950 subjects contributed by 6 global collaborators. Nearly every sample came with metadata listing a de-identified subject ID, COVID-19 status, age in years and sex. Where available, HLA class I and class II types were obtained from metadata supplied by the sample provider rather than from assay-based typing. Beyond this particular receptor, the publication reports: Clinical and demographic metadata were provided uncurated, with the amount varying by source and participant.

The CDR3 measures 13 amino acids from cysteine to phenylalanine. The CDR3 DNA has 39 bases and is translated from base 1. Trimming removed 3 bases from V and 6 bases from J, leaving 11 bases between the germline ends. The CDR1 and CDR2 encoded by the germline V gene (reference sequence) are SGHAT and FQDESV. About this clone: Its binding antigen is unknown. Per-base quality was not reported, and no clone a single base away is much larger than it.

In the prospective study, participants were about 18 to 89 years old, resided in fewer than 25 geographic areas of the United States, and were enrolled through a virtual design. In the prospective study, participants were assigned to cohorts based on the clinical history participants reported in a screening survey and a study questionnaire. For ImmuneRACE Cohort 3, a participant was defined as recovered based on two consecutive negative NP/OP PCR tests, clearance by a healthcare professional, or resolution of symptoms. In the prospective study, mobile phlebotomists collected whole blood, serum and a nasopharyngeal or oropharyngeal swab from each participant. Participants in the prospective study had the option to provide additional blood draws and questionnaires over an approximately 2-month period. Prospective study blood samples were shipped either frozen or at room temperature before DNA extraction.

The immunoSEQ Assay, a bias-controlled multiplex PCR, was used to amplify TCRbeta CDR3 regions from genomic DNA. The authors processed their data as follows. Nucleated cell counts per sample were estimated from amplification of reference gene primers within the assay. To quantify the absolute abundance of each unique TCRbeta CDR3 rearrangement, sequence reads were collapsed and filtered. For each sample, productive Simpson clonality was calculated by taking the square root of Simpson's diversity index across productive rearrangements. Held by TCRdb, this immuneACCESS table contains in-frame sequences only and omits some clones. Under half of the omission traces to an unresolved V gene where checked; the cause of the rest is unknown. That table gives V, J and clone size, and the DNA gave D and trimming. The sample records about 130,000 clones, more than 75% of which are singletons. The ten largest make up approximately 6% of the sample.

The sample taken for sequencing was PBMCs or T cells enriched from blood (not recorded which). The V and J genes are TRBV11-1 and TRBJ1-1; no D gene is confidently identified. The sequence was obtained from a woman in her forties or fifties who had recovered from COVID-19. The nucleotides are TGTGCCAGCAGCTTCGGGGTGAGGGCTGAAGCTTTCTTT. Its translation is CASSFGVRAEAFF.